Given below is one TCR beta chain in context. As yet, its antigen is unknown. Germline lookup yields CDR1 MNHNS and CDR2 SASEGT. This CDR3 contains 14 residues. Losses at the gene ends were 7 bases for V and 3 bases for J; bases not matched to a gene: 5. This sample is drawn from a study of cytomegalovirus exposure and HLA in healthy donors. Study at large: In an early release, HLA-typed donors contributed roughly 85 million unique TCR sequences. Broader study findings: No immune exposure information besides CMV serostatus was available.

Use of 60 Vbeta and 13 Jbeta primers characterized the PCR. Sequencing was performed with immunoSEQ multiplex PCR; in TCRdb, only in-frame clones are kept and a portion is missing. The sample carries tens of thousands of clones, around 83% recorded once. The TCR comes from a man aged 25 to 45 in good health and CMV-seronegative. The V call is TRBV6-1, the J call TRBJ2-7; 11 bases map to TRBD1. Source material: PBMCs. The CDR3 nucleotides are TGTGCCAGCACCAGGGACAGGGGGTTCTACGAGCAGTACTTC. This sequence encodes CASTRDRGFYEQYF.